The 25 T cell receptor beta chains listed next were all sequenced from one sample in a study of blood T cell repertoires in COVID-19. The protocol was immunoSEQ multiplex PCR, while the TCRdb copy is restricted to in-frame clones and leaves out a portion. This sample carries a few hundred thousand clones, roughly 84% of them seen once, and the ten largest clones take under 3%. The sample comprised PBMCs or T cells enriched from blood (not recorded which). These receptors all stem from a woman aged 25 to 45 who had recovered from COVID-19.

The CDR3 loop reads CASSPPGGAGVWSEQFF. CDR3 nucleotides: TGTGCCAGCAGCCCCCCAGGCGGGGCCGGCGTGTGGTCTGAGCAGTTCTTC. The rearrangement joins TRBV5-6 to TRBJ2-1; a possible D gene is TRBD2 (6 bases). The length of the CDR3 is 17 residues. V lost 4 bases to trimming and J lost 9 bases, with 26 bases between them. Germline lookup yields CDR1 SGHDT and CDR2 YYEEEE.

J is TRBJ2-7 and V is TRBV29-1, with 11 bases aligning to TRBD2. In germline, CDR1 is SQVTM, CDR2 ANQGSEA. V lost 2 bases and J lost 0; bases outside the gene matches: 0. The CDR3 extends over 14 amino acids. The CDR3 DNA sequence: TGCAGCGTTGAACTAGCGGGGGGCTCCTACGAGCAGTACTTC. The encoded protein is CSVELAGGSYEQYF.

The CDR3 DNA is TGTGCCAGTAGTATGGCCGTTATGAACACTGAAGCTTTCTTT. It is translated as CASSMAVMNTEAFF. The chain is built from TRBV19 and TRBJ1-1; D not certain. Germline V gives CDR1 LNHDA, CDR2 SQIVND (reference sequence). The CDR3 consists of 14 residues. V was trimmed by 3 bases and J by 0 bases, leaving 8 bases between them.

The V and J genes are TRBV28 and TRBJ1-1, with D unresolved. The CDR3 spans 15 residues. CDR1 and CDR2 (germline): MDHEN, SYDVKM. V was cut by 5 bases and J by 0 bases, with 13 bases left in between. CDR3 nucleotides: TGTGCCAGCAGTACACCGGGAAGACTGAACACTGAAGCTTTCTTT. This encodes CASSTPGRLNTEAFF.

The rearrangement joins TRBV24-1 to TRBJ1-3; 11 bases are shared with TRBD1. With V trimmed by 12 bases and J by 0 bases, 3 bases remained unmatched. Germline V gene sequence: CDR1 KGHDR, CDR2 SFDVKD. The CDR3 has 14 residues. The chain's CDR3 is CAPGQGVSGNTIYF. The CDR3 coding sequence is TGTGCCCCGGGACAGGGGGTCTCTGGAAACACCATATATTTT.

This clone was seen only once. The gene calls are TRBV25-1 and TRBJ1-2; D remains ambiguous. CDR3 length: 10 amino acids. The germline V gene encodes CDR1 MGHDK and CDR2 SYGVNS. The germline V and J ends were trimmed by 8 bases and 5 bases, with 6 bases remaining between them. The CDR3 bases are TGTGCCAGCTGGGAGTATGGCTACACCTTC. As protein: CASWEYGYTF.

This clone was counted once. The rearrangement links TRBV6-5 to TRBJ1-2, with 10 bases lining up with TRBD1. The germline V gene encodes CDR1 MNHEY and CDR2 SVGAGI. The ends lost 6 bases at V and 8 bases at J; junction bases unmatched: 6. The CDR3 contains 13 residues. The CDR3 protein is CASRPGQGFGYTF. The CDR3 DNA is TGTGCCAGCAGACCGGGACAGGGGTTCGGCTACACCTTC.

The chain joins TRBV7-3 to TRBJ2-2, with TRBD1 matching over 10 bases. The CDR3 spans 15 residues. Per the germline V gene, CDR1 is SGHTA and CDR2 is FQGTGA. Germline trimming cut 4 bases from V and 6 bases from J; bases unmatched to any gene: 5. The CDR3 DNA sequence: TGTGCCAGCAGCTCCACCGGGACAGGGGCCGGGGAGCTGTTTTTT. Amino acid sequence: CASSSTGTGAGELFF.

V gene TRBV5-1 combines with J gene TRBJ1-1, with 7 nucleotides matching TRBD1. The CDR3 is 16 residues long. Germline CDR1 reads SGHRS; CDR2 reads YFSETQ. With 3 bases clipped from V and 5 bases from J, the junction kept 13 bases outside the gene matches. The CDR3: CASSSKFDRVWTEAFF. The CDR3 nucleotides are TGCGCCAGCAGCTCCAAATTCGACAGGGTTTGGACTGAAGCTTTCTTT.

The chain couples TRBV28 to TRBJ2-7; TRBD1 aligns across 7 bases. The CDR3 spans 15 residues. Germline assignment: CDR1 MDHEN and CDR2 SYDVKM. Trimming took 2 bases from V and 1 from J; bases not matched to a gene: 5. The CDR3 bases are TGTGCCAGCAGTTTAACAGGGGCCGGTTCCTACGAGCAGTACTTC. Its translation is CASSLTGAGSYEQYF. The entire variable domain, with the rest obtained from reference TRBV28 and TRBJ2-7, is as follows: DVKVTQSSRYLVKRTGEKVFLECVQDMDHENMFWYRQDPGLGLRLIYFSYDVKMKEKGDIPEGYSVSREKKERFSLILESASTNQTSMYLCASSLTGAGSYEQYFGPGTRLTVT.

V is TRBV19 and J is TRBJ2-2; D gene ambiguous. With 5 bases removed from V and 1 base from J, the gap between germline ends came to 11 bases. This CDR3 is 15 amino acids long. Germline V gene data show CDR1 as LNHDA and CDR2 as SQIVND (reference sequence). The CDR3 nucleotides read TGTGCCAGTAGTCCCCACTCGCTGAACACCGGGGAGCTGTTTTTT. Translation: CASSPHSLNTGELFF.

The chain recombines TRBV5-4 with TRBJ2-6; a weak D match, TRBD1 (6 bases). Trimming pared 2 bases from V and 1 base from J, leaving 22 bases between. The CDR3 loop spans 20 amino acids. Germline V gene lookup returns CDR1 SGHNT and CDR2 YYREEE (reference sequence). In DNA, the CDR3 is TGTGCCAGCAGCTTTGAGCCCAGGGGACGAACCCCATCTGGGGCCAACGTCCTGACTTTC. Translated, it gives CASSFEPRGRTPSGANVLTF.

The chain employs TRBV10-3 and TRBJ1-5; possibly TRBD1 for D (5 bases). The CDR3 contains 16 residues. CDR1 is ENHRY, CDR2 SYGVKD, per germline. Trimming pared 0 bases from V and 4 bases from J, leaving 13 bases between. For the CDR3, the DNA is TGTGCCATCAGTGAGTCAGCAGGGTCAGCGAATCAGCCCCAGCATTTT. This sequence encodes CAISESAGSANQPQHF.

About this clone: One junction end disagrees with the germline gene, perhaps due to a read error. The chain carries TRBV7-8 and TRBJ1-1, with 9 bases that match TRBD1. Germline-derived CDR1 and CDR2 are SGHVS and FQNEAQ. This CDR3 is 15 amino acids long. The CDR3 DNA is TGTGCCAGCAGTTTAGATTCCGGGACAGGGACTGAAGCTTTCTTT. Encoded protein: CASSLDSGTGTEAFF.

The CDR3 bases are TGCAGTCGCCTCAGGGACAATGAGCAGTTCTTC. Its translation: CSRLRDNEQFF. This rearrangement joins TRBV20-1 to TRBJ2-1, with a possible D match to TRBD1 (5 bases). The germline V gene encodes CDR1 DFQATT and CDR2 SNEGSKA (reference sequence). The CDR3 has 11 amino acids. Trimming left V 8 bases short and J 5 bases short, with 10 bases between.

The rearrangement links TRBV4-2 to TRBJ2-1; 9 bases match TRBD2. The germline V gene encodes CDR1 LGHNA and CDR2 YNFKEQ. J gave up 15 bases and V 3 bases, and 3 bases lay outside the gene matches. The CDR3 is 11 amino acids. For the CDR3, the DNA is TGTGCCAGCAGCCATAGGGGACTAGCGTTCTTC. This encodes CASSHRGLAFF.

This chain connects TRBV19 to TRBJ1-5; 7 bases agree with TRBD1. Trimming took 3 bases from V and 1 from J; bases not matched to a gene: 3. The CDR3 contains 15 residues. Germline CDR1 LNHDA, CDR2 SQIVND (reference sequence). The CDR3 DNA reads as TGTGCCAGTAGTATTGCGGACAGGAGCAATCAGCCCCAGCATTTT. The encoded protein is CASSIADRSNQPQHF.

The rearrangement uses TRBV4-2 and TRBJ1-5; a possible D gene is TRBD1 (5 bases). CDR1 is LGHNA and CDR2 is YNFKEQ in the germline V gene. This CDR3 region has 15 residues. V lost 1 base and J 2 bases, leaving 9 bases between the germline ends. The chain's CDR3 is CASSQAPGGNQPQHF. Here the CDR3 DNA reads TGTGCCAGCAGCCAAGCTCCGGGGGGCAATCAGCCCCAGCATTTT.

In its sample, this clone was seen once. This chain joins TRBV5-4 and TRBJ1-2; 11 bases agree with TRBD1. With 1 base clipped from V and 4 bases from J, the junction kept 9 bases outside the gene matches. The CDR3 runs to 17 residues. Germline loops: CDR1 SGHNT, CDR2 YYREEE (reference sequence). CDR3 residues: CASSLLGSGQGGYGYTF. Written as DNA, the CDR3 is TGTGCCAGCAGCTTGCTCGGCTCGGGACAGGGGGGCTATGGCTACACCTTC.

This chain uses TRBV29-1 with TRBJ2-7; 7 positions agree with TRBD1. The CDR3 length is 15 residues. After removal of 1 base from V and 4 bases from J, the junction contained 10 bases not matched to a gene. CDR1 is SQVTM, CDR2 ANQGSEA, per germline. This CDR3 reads CSVEVTQGTDYEQYF. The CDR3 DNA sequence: TGCAGCGTTGAAGTTACACAGGGGACGGATTACGAGCAGTACTTC.

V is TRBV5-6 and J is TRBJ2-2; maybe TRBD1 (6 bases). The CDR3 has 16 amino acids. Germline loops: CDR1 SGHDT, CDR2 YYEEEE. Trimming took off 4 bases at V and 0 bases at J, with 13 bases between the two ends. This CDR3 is CASSLLGQSNTGELFF. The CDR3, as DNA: TGTGCCAGCAGCCTCCTGGGACAATCGAACACCGGGGAGCTGTTTTTT.

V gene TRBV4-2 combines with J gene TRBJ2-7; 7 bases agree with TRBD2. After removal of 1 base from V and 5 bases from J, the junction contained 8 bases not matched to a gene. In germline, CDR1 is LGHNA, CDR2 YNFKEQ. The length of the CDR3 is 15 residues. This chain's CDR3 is CASSQGRGSKDEQYF. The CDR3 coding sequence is TGTGCCAGCAGCCAAGGACGCGGGAGTAAAGACGAGCAGTACTTC.

This CDR3 reads CASSLPPGQGQAQETQYF. CDR3 nucleotides: TGTGCCAGCAGCTTACCCCCCGGGCAGGGACAAGCCCAAGAGACCCAGTACTTC. This chain uses TRBV7-9 with TRBJ2-5, with D possibly matching TRBD1 (6 bases). V was pared by 2 bases and J by 1 base, with 20 bases between. This CDR3 spans 18 amino acids. Germline V CDR1 and CDR2: SEHNR, FQNEAQ (reference sequence).

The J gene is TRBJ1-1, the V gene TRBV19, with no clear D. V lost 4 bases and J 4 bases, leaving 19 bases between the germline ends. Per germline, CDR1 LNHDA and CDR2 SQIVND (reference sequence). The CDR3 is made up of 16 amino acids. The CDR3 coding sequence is TGTGCCAGTAGTAGCGACCGAACTACTGCGAGCACTGAAGCTTTCTTT. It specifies CASSSDRTTASTEAFF.

The CDR3 nucleotides read TGTGCCAGCAGTGAACAGGGAACTAATTCACCCCTCCACTTT. Its protein product is CASSEQGTNSPLHF. This sequence joins TRBV27 and TRBJ1-6; tentatively, D is TRBD1 (6 bases). Germline lookup yields CDR1 MNHEY and CDR2 SMNVEV (reference sequence). This CDR3 spans 14 amino acids. V was clipped by 5 bases and J by 6 bases, with 11 bases between them.